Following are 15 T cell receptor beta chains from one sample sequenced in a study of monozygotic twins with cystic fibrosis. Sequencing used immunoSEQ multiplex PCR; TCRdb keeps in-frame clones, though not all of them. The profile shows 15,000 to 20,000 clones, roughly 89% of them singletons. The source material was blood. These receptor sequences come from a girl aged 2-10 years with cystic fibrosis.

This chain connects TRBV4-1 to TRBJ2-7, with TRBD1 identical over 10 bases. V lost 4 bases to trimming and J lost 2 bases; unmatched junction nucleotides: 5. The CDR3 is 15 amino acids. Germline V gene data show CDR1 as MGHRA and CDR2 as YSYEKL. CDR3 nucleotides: TGCGCCAGCAGCCGCCCGGGACAGGGGACCTACGAGCAGTACTTC. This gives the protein CASSRPGQGTYEQYF.

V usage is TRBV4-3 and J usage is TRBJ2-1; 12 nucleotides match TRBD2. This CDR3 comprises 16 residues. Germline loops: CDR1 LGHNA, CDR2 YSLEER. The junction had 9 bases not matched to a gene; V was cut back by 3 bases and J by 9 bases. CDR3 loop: CASSQARGLAGSEQFF. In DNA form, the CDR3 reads TGCGCCAGCAGCCAGGCTAGGGGACTAGCGGGCAGTGAGCAGTTCTTC.

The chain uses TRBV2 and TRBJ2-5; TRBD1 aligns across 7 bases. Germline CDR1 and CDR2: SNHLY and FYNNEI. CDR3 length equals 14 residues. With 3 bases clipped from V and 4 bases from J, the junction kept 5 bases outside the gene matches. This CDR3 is CASSDTRGRETQYF. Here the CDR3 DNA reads TGTGCCAGCAGTGATACAAGGGGGCGAGAGACCCAGTACTTC. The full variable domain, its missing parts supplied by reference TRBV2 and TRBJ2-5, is EPEVTQTPSHQVTQMGQEVILRCVPISNHLYFYWYRQILGQKVEFLVSFYNNEISEKSEIFDDQFSVERPDGSNFTLKIRSTKLEDSAMYFCASSDTRGRETQYFGPGTRLLVL.

The DNA for the CDR3 is TGTGCCAGCAGCTACCGGGACCCACCAGGTACGCAGTATTTT. Its translation: CASSYRDPPGTQYF. This rearrangement joins TRBV5-4 to TRBJ2-3, with D perhaps matching TRBD1 or TRBD2 (5 bases each). The CDR3 sequence is 14 residues long. Germline V gene sequence: CDR1 SGHNT, CDR2 YYREEE (reference sequence). V gave up 3 bases and J gave up 8 bases, with 16 bases separating them.

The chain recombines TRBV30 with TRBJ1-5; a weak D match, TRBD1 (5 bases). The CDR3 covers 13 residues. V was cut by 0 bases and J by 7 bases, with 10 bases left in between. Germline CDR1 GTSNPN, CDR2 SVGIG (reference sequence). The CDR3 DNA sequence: TGTGCCTGGAGTGTAATCCGGGGGCAGCCCCAGCATTTT. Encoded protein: CAWSVIRGQPQHF.

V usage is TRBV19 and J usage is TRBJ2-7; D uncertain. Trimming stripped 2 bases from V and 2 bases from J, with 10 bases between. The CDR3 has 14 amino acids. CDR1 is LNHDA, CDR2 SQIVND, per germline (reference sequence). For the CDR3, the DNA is TGTGCCAGTAGTATAAACAGCCAACCCTACGAGCAGTACTTC. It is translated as CASSINSQPYEQYF.

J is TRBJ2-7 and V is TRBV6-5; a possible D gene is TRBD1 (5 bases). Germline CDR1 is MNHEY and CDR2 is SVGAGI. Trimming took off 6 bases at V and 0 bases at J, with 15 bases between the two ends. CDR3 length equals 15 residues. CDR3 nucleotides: TGTGCCAGCAGACCGACAGAAACGAGCTCCTACGAGCAGTACTTC. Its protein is CASRPTETSSYEQYF.

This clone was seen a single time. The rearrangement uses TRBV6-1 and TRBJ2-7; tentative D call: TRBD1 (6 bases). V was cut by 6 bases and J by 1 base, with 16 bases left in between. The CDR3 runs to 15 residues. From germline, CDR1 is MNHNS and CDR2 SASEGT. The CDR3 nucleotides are TGTGCCAGCAGCCTCGGACAGACATCATCCTACGAGCAGTACTTC. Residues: CASSLGQTSSYEQYF.

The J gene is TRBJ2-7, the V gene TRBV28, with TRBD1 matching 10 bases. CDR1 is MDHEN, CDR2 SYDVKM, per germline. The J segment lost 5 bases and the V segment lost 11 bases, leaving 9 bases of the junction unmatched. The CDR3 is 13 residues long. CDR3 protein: CAVPGTGVHEQYF. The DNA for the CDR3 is TGTGCCGTTCCCGGGACAGGGGTCCACGAGCAGTACTTC.

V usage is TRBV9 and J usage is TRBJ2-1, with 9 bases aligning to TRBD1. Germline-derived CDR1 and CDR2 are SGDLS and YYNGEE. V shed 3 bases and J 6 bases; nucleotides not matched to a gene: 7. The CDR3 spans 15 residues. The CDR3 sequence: CASSAGTGFRNEQFF. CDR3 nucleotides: TGTGCCAGCAGCGCCGGGACAGGGTTCCGCAATGAGCAGTTCTTC.

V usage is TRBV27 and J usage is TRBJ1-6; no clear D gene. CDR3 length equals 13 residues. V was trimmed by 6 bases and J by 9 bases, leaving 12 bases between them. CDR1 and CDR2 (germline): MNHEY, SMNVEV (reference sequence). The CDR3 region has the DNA TGTGCCAGCAGCTCAACGATGACTTCACCCCTCCACTTT. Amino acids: CASSSTMTSPLHF.

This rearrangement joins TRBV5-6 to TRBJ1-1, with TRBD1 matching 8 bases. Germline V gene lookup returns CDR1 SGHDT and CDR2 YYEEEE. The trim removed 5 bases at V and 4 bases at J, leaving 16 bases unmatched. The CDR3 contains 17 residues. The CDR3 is CASRIGQGAGVGTEAFF. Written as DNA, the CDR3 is TGTGCCAGCAGAATTGGACAGGGTGCAGGGGTGGGCACTGAAGCTTTCTTT.

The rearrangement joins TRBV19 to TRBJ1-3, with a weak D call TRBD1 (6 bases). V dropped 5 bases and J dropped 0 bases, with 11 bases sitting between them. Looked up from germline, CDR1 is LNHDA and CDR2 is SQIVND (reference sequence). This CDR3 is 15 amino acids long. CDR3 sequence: CASSGQLTSGNTIYF. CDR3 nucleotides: TGTGCCAGTAGTGGACAGCTTACCTCTGGAAACACCATATATTTT.

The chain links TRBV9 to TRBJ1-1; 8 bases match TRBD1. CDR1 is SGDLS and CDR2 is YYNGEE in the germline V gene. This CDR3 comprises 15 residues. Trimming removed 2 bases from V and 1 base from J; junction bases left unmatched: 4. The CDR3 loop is CASSVSGTGNTEAFF. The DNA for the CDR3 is TGTGCCAGCAGCGTCTCCGGGACAGGGAACACTGAAGCTTTCTTT.

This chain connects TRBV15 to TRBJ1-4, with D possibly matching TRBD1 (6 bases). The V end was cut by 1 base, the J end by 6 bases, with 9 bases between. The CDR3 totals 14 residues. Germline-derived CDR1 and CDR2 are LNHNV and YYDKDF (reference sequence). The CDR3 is CATSRAGVDEKLFF. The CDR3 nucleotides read TGTGCCACCAGCAGAGCAGGGGTGGATGAAAAACTGTTTTTT.